This T cell receptor (beta chain) was recovered during a study of response to subunit inactivated influenza vaccine. The CDR3 totals 15 residues. V was trimmed by 4 bases and J by 3 bases, leaving 16 bases between them. Germline CDR1 MGHDK, CDR2 SYGVNS. In the case of this clonotype: Its antigen is still unknown.

MiXCR was run by TCRdb on the RT-PCR reads, yielding one entry per CDR3 protein. The data hold around 710,000 distinct CDR3 sequences, with about 15% observed a single time. The study's findings and limits: Authors suggested few new T cells are recruited by each seasonal influenza vaccination.

Sequenced here: PBMCs from blood, sampled 14 to 15 days before vaccination. This chain links TRBV25-1 with TRBJ2-7; D is undetermined. The receptor's source is a man aged 50 or older who received an inactivated influenza vaccine. CDR3 amino acids: CASSALLGSNYEQYF. CDR3 DNA: TGTGCCAGCAGTGCACTATTGGGATCAAACTACGAGCAGTACTTC.